This entry features one T cell receptor (beta chain) sequence. With 2 bases removed from V and 7 bases from J, the gap between germline ends came to 17 bases. Germline V CDR1 and CDR2: SGHTA, FQGNSA. The CDR3 has 15 residues. These data originate in a study of cytomegalovirus exposure and HLA in healthy donors. PCR primers comprised 60 Vbeta and 13 Jbeta primers. Profiling relied on immunoSEQ multiplex PCR, and the TCRdb table lists in-frame clones only, not all of them. The sample consists of about 110,000 clones, about two thirds of them appearing once. This chain connects TRBV7-2 to TRBJ1-2; tentative D call: TRBD1 (6 bases). Sample: PBMCs. The TCR sequence derives from a female donor in good health and CMV-seronegative. The CDR3 here is CASSLTSGQSSGYTF. CDR3 sequence (DNA): TGTGCCAGCAGCTTAACCTCCGGACAGAGTAGTGGCTACACCTTC.